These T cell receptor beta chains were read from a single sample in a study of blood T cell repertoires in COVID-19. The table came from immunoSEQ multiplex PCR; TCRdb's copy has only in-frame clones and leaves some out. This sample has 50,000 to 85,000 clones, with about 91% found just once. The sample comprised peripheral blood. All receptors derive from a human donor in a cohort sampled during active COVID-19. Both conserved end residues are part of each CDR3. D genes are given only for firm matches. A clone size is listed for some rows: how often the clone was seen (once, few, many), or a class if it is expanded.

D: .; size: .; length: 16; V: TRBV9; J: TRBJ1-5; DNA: TGTGCCAGCAGCGTAGGAGTGGGGGGGTACAATCAGCCCCAGCATTTT; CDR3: CASSVGVGGYNQPQHF
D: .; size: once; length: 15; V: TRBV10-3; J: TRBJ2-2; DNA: TGTGCCATCAGGTCCGGACAGAAGAACACCGGGGAGCTGTTTTTT; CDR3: CAIRSGQKNTGELFF
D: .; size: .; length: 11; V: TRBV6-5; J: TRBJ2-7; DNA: TGTGCCAGCAGTTATGGGCCAGTGCAGTACTTC; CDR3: CASSYGPVQYF
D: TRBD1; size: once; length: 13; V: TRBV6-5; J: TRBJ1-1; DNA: TGTGCCAGCACCGATCGACAGGGCACTGAAGCTTTCTTT; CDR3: CASTDRQGTEAFF
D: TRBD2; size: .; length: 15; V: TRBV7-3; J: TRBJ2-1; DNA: TGTGCCAGCAGCGAACAGCGGGGGGACTACAATGAGCAGTTCTTC; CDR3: CASSEQRGDYNEQFF
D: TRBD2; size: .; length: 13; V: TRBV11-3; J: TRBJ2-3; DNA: TGTGCTTCCACGCGGGGGGGCGAGAATACGCAGTATTTT; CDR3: CASTRGGENTQYF
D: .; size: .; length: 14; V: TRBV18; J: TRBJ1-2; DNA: TGTGCCAGCTACGACACGGAAACTAACTATGGCTACACCTTC; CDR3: CASYDTETNYGYTF
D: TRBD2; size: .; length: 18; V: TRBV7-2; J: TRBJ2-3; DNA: TGTGCCAGCAGCTTAGCAGGACTAGCGGGAGTCAGGTCAGATACGCAGTATTTT; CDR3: CASSLAGLAGVRSDTQYF
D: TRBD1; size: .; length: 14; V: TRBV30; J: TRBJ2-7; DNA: TGTGCCTGGAGGGGACAGGGCATCACCTACGAGCAGTACTTC; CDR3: CAWRGQGITYEQYF
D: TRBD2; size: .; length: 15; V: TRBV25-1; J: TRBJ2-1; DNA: TGTGCCAGCAGTGAAGGGACTAGCGGGGGCAATGAGCAGTTCTTC; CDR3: CASSEGTSGGNEQFF
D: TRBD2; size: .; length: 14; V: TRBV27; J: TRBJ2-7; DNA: TGTGCCAGCAGTTTAGCGGGGGGGCTAGGAGAGCAGTACTTC; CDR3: CASSLAGGLGEQYF
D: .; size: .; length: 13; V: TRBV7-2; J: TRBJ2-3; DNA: TGTGCCAGCAGCCCCCGACTAGCAGATACGCAGTATTTT; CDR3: CASSPRLADTQYF
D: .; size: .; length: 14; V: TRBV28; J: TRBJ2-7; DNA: TGTGCCAGCAGTGGGGGGACAGCTCTCTTCGAGCAGTACTTC; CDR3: CASSGGTALFEQYF
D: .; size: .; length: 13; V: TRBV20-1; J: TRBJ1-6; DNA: TGCAGTGCTAGTGACTACGAGAATTCACCCCTCCACTTT; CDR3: CSASDYENSPLHF
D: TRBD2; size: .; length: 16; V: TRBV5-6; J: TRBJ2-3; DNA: TGTGCCAGCAGCTCAAAAACGGGACTAGCGACAGATACGCAGTATTTT; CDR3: CASSSKTGLATDTQYF
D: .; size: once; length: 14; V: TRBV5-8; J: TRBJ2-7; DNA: TGTGCCAGCAGCTTGATTGGCAGGGCCCACGAGCAGTACTTC; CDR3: CASSLIGRAHEQYF
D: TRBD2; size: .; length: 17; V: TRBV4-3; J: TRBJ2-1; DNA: TGCGCCAGCAGCCAAGAAATCGCTAGCGGGAGGGACAATGAGCAGTTCTTC; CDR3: CASSQEIASGRDNEQFF
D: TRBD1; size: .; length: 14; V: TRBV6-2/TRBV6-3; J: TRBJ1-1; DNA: TGTGCCAGCAGTTGGGGAGACAGGGCGACTGAAGCTTTCTTT; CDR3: CASSWGDRATEAFF
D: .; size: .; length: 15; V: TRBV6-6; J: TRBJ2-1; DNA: TGTGCCAGCAGACCCCAGGGGCGGCAGGTAGATGAGCAGTTCTTC; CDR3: CASRPQGRQVDEQFF
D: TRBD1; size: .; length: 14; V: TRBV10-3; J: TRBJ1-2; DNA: TGTGCCATCAGTGCCAGACAGGGTTTGGATGGCTACACCTTC; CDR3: CAISARQGLDGYTF
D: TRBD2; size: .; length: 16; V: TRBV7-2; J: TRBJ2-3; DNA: TGTGCCAGCAGCAGTGCTAGCGGGAGAGTAACAGATACGCAGTATTTT; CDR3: CASSSASGRVTDTQYF
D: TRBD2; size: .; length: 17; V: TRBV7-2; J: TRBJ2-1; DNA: TGTGCCAGCAGGCTCACTAGAGGGACTAGCGGGAACAATGAGCAGTTCTTC; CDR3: CASRLTRGTSGNNEQFF
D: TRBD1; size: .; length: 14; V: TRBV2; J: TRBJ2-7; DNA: TGTGCCAGCCGGGGGACAGGGGGCAGGTACGAGCAGTACTTC; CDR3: CASRGTGGRYEQYF
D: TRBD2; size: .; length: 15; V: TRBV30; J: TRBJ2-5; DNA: TGTGCCTGGAGTGGGCGGGGGATAAGATCTGGGACCCAGTACTTC; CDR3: CAWSGRGIRSGTQYF
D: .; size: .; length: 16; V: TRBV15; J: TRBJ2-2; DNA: TGTGCCACCAGCAGAACGACAGGTTCGAACACCGGGGAGCTGTTTTTT; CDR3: CATSRTTGSNTGELFF
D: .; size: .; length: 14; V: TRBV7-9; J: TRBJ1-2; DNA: TGTGCCAGCAGCCAATCGGGGGGGGCGCGTGGCTACACCTTC; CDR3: CASSQSGGARGYTF
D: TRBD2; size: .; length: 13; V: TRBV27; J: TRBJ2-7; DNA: TGTGCCAGCAGCCTAGCGGGAGGCTACGAGCAGTACTTC; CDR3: CASSLAGGYEQYF
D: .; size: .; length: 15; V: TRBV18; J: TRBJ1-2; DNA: TGTGCCAGCTCACCTCGACAGGCTACTAACTATGGCTACACCTTC; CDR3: CASSPRQATNYGYTF
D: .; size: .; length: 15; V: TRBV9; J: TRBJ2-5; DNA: TGTGCCAGCAGCGTAGCCGGCAGGATCCAAGAGACCCAGTACTTC; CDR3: CASSVAGRIQETQYF
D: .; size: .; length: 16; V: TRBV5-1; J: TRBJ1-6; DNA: TGCGCCAGCAGCCCGGGTGGCGCCAGGGTCGATTCACCCCTCCACTTT; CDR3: CASSPGGARVDSPLHF
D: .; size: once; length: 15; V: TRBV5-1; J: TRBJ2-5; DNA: TGCGCCAGCAGTACCGATGGGGCAGGGGAAGAGACCCAGTACTTC; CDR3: CASSTDGAGEETQYF
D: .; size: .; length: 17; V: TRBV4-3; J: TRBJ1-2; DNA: TGCGCCAGCAGCCAAAAGGCCTCCAGACCGGGAACAAGAGGCTACACCTTC; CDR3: CASSQKASRPGTRGYTF
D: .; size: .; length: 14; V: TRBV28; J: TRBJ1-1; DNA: TGTGCCAGCACCCGAGGCGGGGTGGCCACTGAAGCTTTCTTT; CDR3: CASTRGGVATEAFF
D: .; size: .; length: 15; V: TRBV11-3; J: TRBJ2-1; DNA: TGTGCCAGCAGCTTAGAGGGGGGACTTTACAATGAGCAGTTCTTC; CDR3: CASSLEGGLYNEQFF
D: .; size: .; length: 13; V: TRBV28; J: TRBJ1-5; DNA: TGTGCCAGCAGGGCCTTTAGGGGTCAGCCCCAGCATTTT; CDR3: CASRAFRGQPQHF
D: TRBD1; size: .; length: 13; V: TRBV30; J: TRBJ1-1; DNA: TGTGCCTGGAGTGCACAGGGGGGCGCTGAAGCTTTCTTT; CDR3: CAWSAQGGAEAFF
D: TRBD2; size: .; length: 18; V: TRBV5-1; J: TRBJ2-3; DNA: TGCGCCAGCAGCTTGGGCTTAGCGGGAGACCCGGGGACAGATACGCAGTATTTT; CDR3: CASSLGLAGDPGTDTQYF
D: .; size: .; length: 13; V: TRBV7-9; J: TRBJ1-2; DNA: TGTGCCAGCAGCTTGAACAAAAACTATGGCTACACCTTC; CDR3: CASSLNKNYGYTF
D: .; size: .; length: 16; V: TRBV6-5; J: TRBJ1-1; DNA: TGTGCCAGCAGTTCGCCCCGGGGGTCCATGAACACTGAAGCTTTCTTT; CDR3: CASSSPRGSMNTEAFF
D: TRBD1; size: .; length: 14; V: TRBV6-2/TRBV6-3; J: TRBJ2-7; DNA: TGTGCCAGCAGTTACTTGGCAGGGGGCGTCGAGCAGTACTTC; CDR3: CASSYLAGGVEQYF
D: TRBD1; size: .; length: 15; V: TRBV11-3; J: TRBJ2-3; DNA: TGTGCCAGCAGCCGGGGACAGGGTTACACAGATACGCAGTATTTT; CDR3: CASSRGQGYTDTQYF
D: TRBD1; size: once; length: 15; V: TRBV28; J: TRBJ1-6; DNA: TGTGCCAGCAGTTTCACTCGGACAGGGGATTCACCCCTCCACTTT; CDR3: CASSFTRTGDSPLHF
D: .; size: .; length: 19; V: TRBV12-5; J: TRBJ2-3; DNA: TGTGCTAGTGGTTTGGGTACCTCGGGATGGACAGTTCTCACAGATACGCAGTATTTT; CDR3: CASGLGTSGWTVLTDTQYF
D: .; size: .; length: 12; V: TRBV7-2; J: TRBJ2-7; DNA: TGTGCCAGCAGCTTAGACACTATCGAGCAGTACTTC; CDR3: CASSLDTIEQYF
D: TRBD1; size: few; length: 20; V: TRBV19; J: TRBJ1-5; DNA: TGTGCCAGTAGTACAGGCCCGGGACAGGGGGGTATGTTGAGCAATCAGCCCCAGCATTTT; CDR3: CASSTGPGQGGMLSNQPQHF
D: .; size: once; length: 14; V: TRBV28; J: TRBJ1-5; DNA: TGTGCCAGCAGTTTGCAGGTCGGGAGCGGGCCCCAGCATTTT; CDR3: CASSLQVGSGPQHF
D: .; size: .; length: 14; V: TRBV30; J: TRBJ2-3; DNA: TGTGCCTGGAGTGTAAAACGGGAGACGGATACGCAGTATTTT; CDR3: CAWSVKRETDTQYF
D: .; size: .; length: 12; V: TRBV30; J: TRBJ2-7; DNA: TGTGCCTGGGGGGACTTAGCCTACGAGCAGTACTTC; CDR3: CAWGDLAYEQYF
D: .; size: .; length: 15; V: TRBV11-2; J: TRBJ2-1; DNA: TGTGCCAGCAGTCTCCGGACTGCAGATTACAATGAGCAGTTCTTC; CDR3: CASSLRTADYNEQFF
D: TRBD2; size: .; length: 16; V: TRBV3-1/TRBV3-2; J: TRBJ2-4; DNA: TGTGCCAGCAGCCAAGGTTGGACTAGCGCCAAAAACATTCAGTACTTC; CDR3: CASSQGWTSAKNIQYF
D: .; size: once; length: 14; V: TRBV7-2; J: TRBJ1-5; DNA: TGTGCCAGCAGTGTGACAGGTAACAATCAGCCCCAGCATTTT; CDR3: CASSVTGNNQPQHF
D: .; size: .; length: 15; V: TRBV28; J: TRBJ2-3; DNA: TGTGCCAGCAGCCCCAGGGGCCGATACACAGATACGCAGTATTTT; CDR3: CASSPRGRYTDTQYF
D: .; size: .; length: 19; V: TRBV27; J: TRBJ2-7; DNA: TGTGCCAGCAGTTTATATTATCGCTCGGAAAGAGCGAGCTCCTACGAGCAGTACTTC; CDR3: CASSLYYRSERASSYEQYF
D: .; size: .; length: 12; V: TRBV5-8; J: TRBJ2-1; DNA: TGTGCCAGCAACGCCGCTGGCCTAGGGCAGTTCTTC; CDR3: CASNAAGLGQFF
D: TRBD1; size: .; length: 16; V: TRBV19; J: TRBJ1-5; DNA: TGTGCCAGTAGTATCCCTTACAGGGGCGGCAATCAGCCCCAGCATTTT; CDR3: CASSIPYRGGNQPQHF
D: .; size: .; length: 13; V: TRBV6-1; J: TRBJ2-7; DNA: TGTGCCAGCAGTGATGACACTTCCTACGAGCAGTACTTC; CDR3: CASSDDTSYEQYF
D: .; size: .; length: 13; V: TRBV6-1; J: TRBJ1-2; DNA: TGTGCCAGCAGTGAAACAACAAACTATGGCTACACCTTC; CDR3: CASSETTNYGYTF
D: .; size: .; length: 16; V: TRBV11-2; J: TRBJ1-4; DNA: TGTGCCAGCAGCTTAGGGGTGACAGTTTACGCTGAAAAACTGTTTTTT; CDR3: CASSLGVTVYAEKLFF
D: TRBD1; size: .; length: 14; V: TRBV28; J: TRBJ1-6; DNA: TGTGCCAGTGGAACCGGGACAGGGGCCTCACCCCTCCACTTT; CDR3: CASGTGTGASPLHF
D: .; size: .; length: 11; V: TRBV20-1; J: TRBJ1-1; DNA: TGCAGTGCTCGAGTGCGCACTGAAGCTTTCTTT; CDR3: CSARVRTEAFF